This T cell receptor beta chain was recorded in a study of OX40 agonist ivuxolimab in advanced cancers. This clone was seen once. One end of the junction fails to match germline, which may point to a read error. Using immunoSEQ multiplex PCR, the repertoire was profiled, and TCRdb retains in-frame clones only, with some absent. The repertoire holds roughly 70,000 clones, with 75% to 90% as singletons. The germline gives CDR1 SSHAT, CDR2 FNYEAQ (reference sequence). The CDR3 extends over 15 amino acids. Sequencing was performed on CD4+ or CD8+ T cells sorted from blood, taken in a trial of the OX40 agonist ivuxolimab. The sequence derives from an adult with an advanced solid tumor such as melanoma, head and neck, liver or kidney cancer. This chain links TRBV7-7 with TRBJ2-5; 8 nucleotides agree with TRBD1. The CDR3 DNA reads TGTGCTAGCAGCTCAACCGGGACAGGCCAAGAGACCCAGTACTTC. Translated, it gives CASSSTGTGQETQYF.